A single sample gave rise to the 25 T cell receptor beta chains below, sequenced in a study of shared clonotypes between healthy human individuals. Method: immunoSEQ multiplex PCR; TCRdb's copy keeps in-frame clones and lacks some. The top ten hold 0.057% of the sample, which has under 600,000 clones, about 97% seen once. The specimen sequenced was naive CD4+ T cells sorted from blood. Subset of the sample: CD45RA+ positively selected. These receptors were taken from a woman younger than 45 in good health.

This chain's CDR3 is CASRAGLGDGELFF. The CDR3 DNA reads TGTGCCAGCAGGGCGGGACTAGGTGACGGGGAGCTGTTTTTT. This chain connects TRBV11-2 to TRBJ2-2; 8 nucleotides agree with TRBD2. The CDR3 consists of 14 residues. CDR1 is SGHAT, CDR2 FQNNGV, per germline. Trimming removed 6 bases from V and 7 bases from J; junction bases left unmatched: 7.

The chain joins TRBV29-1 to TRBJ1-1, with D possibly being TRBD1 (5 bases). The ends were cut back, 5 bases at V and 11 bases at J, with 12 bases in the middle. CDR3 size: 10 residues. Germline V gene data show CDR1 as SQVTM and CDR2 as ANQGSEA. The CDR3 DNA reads TGCAGCGTTCTCGAGGGGAGGGCTTTCTTT. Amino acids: CSVLEGRAFF.

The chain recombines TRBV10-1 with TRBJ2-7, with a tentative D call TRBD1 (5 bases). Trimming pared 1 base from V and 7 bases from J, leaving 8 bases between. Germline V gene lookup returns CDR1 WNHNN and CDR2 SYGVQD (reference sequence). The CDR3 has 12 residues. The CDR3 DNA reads TGCGCCAGCAGTGAGTTGGGGCTTGAGCAGTACTTC. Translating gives CASSELGLEQYF.

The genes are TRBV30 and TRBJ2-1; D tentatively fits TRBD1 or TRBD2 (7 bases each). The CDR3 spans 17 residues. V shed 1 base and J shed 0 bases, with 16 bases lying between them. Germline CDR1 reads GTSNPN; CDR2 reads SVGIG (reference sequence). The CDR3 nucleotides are TGTGCCTGGAGTGGGTGGGCGGGGGACAGCTCCTACAATGAGCAGTTCTTC. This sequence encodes CAWSGWAGDSSYNEQFF.

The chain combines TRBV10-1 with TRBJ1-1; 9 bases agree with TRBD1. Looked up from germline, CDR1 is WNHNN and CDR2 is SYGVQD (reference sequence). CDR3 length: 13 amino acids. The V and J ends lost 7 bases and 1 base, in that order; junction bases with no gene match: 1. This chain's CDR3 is CASTDRGNTEAFF. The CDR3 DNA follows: TGCGCCAGCACGGACAGGGGGAACACTGAAGCTTTCTTT.

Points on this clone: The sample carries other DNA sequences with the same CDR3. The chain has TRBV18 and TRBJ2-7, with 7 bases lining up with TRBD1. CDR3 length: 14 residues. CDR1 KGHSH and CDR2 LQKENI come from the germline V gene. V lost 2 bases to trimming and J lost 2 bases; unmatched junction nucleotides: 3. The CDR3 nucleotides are TGTGCCAGCTCACCAGGAACAGGGGCCTACGAGCAGTACTTC. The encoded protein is CASSPGTGAYEQYF. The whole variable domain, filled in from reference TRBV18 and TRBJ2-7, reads NAGVMQNPRHLVRRRGQEARLRCSPMKGHSHVYWYRQLPEEGLKFMVYLQKENIIDESGMPKERFSAEFPKEGPSILRIQQVVRGDSAAYFCASSPGTGAYEQYFGPGTRLTVT.

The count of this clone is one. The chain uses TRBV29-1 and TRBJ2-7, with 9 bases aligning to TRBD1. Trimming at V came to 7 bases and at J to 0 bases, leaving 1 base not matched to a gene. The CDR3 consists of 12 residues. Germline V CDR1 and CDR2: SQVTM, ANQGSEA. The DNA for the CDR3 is TGCAGCGGGACAGGGGACTCCTACGAGCAGTACTTC. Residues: CSGTGDSYEQYF.

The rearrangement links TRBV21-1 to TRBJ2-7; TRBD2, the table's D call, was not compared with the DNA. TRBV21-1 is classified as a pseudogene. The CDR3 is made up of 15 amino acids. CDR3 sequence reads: CASSKRTGGCYEQYF. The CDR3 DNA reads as TGTGCCAGCAGCAAACGGACGGGAGGGTGCTACGAGCAGTACTTC.

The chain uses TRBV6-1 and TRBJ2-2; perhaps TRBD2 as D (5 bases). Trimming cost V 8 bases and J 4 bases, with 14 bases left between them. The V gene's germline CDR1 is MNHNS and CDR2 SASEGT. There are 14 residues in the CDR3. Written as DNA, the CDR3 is TGTGCCAGCGACGAGGGAGTGAGCACCGGGGAGCTGTTTTTT. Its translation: CASDEGVSTGELFF.

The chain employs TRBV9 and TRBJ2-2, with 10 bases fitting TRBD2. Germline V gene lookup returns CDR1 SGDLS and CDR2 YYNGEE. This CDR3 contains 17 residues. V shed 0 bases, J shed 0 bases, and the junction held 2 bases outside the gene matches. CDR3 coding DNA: TGTGCCAGCAGCGTAGGGACTAGCGGCGCGAACACCGGGGAGCTGTTTTTT. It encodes CASSVGTSGANTGELFF. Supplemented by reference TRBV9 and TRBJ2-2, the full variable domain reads DSGVTQTPKHLITATGQRVTLRCSPRSGDLSVYWYQQSLDQGLQFLIQYYNGEERAKGNILERFSAQQFPDLHSELNLSSLELGDSALYFCASSVGTSGANTGELFFGEGSRLTVL.

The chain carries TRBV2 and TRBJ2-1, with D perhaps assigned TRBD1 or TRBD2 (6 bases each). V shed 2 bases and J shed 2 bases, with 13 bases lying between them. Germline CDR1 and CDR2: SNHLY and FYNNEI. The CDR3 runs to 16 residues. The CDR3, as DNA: TGTGCCAGCAGTGAATACGGAGGGGGAGCCTACAATGAGCAGTTCTTC. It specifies CASSEYGGGAYNEQFF.

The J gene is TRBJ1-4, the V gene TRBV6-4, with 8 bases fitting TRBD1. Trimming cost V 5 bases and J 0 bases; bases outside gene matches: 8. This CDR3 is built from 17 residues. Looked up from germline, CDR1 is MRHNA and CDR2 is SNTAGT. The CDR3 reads CASSLTGTGATNEKLFF. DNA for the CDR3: TGTGCCAGCAGTCTCACCGGGACAGGAGCAACTAATGAAAAACTGTTTTTT.

CDR3 DNA: TGTGCCAGCACTTTGACTGGAGTTGGGAACGATGGGCAGTTCTTC. Encoded protein: CASTLTGVGNDGQFF. This chain links TRBV28 with TRBJ2-1; no firm D call. V was clipped by 7 bases and J by 12 bases, with 25 bases between them. This CDR3 is 15 amino acids long. Germline V gene lookup returns CDR1 MDHEN and CDR2 SYDVKM. The entire variable domain, with the rest obtained from reference TRBV28 and TRBJ2-1, is as follows: DVKVTQSSRYLVKRTGEKVFLECVQDMDHENMFWYRQDPGLGLRLIYFSYDVKMKEKGDIPEGYSVSREKKERFSLILESASTNQTSMYLCASTLTGVGNDGQFFGPGTRLTVL.

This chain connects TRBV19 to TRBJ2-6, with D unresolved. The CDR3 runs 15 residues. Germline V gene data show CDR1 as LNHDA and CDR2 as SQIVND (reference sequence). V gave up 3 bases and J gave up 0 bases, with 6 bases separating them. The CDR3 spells CASSIPISGANVLTF. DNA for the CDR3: TGTGCCAGTAGTATCCCCATCTCTGGGGCCAACGTCCTGACTTTC. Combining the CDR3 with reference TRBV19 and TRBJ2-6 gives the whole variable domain DGGITQSPKYLFRKEGQNVTLSCEQNLNHDAMYWYRQDPGQGLRLIYYSQIVNDFQKGDIAEGYSVSREKKESFPLTVTSAQKNPTAFYLCASSIPISGANVLTFGAGSRLTVL.

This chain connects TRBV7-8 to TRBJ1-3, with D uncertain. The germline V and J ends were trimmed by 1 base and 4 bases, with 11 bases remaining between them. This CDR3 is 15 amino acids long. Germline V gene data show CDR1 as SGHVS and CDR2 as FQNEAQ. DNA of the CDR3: TGTGCCAGCAGCTTAGTAACAACAGCCGGAAACACCATATATTTT. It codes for CASSLVTTAGNTIYF. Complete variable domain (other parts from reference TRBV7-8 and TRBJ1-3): GAGVSQSPRYKVAKRGQDVALRCDPISGHVSLFWYQQALGQGPEFLTYFQNEAQLDKSGLPSDRFFAERPEGSVSTLKIQRTQQEDSAVYLCASSLVTTAGNTIYFGEGSWLTVV.

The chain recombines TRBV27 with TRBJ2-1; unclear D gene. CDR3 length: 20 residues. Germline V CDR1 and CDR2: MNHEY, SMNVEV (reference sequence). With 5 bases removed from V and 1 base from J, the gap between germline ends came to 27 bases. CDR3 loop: CASSPRHVIPPIGSYNEQFF. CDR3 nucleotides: TGTGCCAGCAGTCCTCGACATGTAATCCCCCCAATCGGGTCCTACAATGAGCAGTTCTTC.

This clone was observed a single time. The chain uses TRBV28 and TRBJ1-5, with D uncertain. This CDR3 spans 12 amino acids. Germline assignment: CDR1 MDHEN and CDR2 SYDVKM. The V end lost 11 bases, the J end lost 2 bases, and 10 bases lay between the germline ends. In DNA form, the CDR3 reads TGTGCCGGCGGGGTGGGCAATCAGCCCCAGCATTTT. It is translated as CAGGVGNQPQHF.

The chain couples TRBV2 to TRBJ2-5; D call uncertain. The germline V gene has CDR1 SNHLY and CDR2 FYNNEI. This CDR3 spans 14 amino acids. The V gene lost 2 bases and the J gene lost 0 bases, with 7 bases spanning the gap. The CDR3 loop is CASSENSHQETQYF. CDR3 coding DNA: TGTGCCAGCAGTGAAAACAGCCACCAAGAGACCCAGTACTTC.

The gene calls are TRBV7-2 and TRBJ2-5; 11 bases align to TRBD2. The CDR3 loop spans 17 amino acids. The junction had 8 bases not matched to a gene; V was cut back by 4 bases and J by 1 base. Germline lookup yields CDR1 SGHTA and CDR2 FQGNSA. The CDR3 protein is CASSSNRLAGSQETQYF. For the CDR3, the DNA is TGTGCCAGCAGCTCAAACCGACTAGCGGGGTCCCAAGAGACCCAGTACTTC.

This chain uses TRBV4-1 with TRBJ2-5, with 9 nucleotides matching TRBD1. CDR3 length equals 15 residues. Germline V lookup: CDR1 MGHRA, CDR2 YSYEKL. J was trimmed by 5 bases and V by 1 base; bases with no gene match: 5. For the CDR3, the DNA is TGCGCCAGCAGCCAAGGCGACAGGGGGGGTGAGACCCAGTACTTC. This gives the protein CASSQGDRGGETQYF.

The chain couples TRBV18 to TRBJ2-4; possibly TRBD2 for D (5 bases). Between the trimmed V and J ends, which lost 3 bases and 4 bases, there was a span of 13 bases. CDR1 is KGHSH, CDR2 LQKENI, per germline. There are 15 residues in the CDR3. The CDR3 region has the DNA TGTGCCAGCTCACCCGGACTGACGGGGAAAAACATTCAGTACTTC. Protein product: CASSPGLTGKNIQYF. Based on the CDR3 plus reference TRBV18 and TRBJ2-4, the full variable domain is NAGVMQNPRHLVRRRGQEARLRCSPMKGHSHVYWYRQLPEEGLKFMVYLQKENIIDESGMPKERFSAEFPKEGPSILRIQQVVRGDSAAYFCASSPGLTGKNIQYFGAGTRLSVL.

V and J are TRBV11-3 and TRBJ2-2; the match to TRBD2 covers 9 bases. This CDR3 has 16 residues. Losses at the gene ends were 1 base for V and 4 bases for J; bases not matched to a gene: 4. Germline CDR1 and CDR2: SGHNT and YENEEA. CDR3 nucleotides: TGTGCCAGCAGCTTAGGACTGACTAGCGGCACCGGGGAGCTGTTTTTT. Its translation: CASSLGLTSGTGELFF.

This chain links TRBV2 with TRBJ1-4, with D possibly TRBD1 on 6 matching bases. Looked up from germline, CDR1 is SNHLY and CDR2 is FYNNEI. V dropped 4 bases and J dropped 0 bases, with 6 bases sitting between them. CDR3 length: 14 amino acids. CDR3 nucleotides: TGTGCCAGCAGTGCAGGGGCAACTAATGAAAAACTGTTTTTT. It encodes CASSAGATNEKLFF.

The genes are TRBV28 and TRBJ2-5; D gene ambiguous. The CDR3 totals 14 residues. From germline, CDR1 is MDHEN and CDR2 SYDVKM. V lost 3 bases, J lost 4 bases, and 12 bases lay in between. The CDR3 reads CASSLTGLRETQYF. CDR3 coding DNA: TGTGCCAGCAGTTTGACGGGCCTGAGAGAGACCCAGTACTTC.

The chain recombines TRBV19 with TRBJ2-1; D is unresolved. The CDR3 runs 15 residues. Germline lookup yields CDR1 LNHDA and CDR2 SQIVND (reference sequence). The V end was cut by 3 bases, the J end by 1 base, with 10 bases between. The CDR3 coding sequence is TGTGCCAGTAGTATGGCGGTAACATCCTACAATGAGCAGTTCTTC. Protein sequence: CASSMAVTSYNEQFF. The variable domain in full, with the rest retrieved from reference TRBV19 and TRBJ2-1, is DGGITQSPKYLFRKEGQNVTLSCEQNLNHDAMYWYRQDPGQGLRLIYYSQIVNDFQKGDIAEGYSVSREKKESFPLTVTSAQKNPTAFYLCASSMAVTSYNEQFFGPGTRLTVL.